This TCR beta chain was documented in a study of T cells after yellow fever vaccination. Study as a whole: The authors prepared low-cell-number fractions using SMART-Seq v4 Ultra Low Input. Study results and limitations: Contamination of FACS-sorted repertoires by abundant clonotypes from the bulk population could occur. Peaking faster, on day 5 versus 15, the secondary response was nonetheless weaker.

Template switching with 5'RACE generated the TCR cDNA and added a universal primer site and UMIs. TCRdb re-called the 5' RACE reads with MiXCR, one entry per CDR3 protein. The table includes about 500,000 distinct CDR3 sequences, around a sixth detected once. As for this clonotype: Its antigen is not identified.

V lost 2 bases, J lost 1 base, and 8 bases lay in between. The CDR3 sequence is 14 residues long. The TCR originated in a man aged 18 to 30 who received the YFV17D yellow fever vaccine. The rearrangement uses TRBV12-3 or TRBV12-4 and TRBJ1-1; maybe TRBD1 (5 bases). Sample: PBMCs, taken more than 4 days after the first yellow fever vaccination. The CDR3 DNA follows: TGTGCCAGCAGTTTATCCCAGGGGAACACTGAAGCTTTCTTT. This gives the protein CASSLSQGNTEAFF.